This TCR beta chain was sequenced in a study of regulatory T cells in long-lasting Graves disease. Arm-PCR of CDR3 regions and iRepertoire HTBI primers were the basis on which TCR beta libraries were built. TCRdb called the multiplex PCR reads again in MiXCR, with one record for every CDR3 protein. The table lists 350,000 to 450,000 distinct CDR3 sequences, under 25% of them singletons. Germline loops: CDR1 DFQATT, CDR2 SNEGSKA (reference sequence). This CDR3 has 14 amino acids. Trimming at V came to 5 bases and at J to 8 bases, leaving 13 bases not matched to a gene. Time point of the sample: persistent/refractory GD, antithyroid drugs over 5 years with positive TRAb. PBMCs provided the RNA from which the TCR library was made. Concerning this clonotype: Its specificity is unknown.

Study-wide results and caveats: Sample size, which was small, may have reduced accuracy. No thyroid tissue was studied; the work used peripheral blood only.

This specimen was peripheral blood mononuclear cells (PBMCs), taken when the disease was refractory, from a patient treated with antithyroid drugs. This sequence originates from a female donor with Graves disease. The chain uses TRBV20-1 and TRBJ1-2, with TRBD1 identical over 8 bases. The CDR3 is CSAPTTGGTSGYTF. In nucleotides, the CDR3 is TGCAGTGCTCCTACAACAGGGGGTACAAGCGGCTACACCTTC.